Presented here are 19 T cell receptor beta chains from one specimen sequenced in a study of T cell responses to AZD1222 COVID-19 vaccine. Sequencing used immunoSEQ multiplex PCR; TCRdb keeps in-frame clones, though not all of them. The table includes roughly 150,000 clones, nearly 95% detected once. The material sequenced was peripheral blood, taken on day 0 of AZD1222 vaccination. The source is an adult in good health.

The chain has TRBV7-9 and TRBJ1-6, with TRBD1 identical over 7 bases. Trimming took 5 bases from V and 5 from J; bases not matched to a gene: 3. The CDR3 length is 14 residues. Germline values: CDR1 SEHNR, CDR2 FQNEAQ (reference sequence). The DNA of the CDR3 is TGTGCCAGCAGCGGGGACAGCGATAATTCACCCCTCCACTTT. The encoded protein is CASSGDSDNSPLHF. Supplemented by reference TRBV7-9 and TRBJ1-6, the full variable domain reads DTGVSQNPRHKITKRGQNVTFRCDPISEHNRLYWYRQTLGQGPEFLTYFQNEAQLEKSRLLSDRFSAERPKGSFSTLEIQRTEQGDSAMYLCASSGDSDNSPLHFGNGTRLTVT.

This clone showed up just once. The J gene is TRBJ2-7, the V gene TRBV4-2; 8 bases are shared with TRBD1. CDR3 length equals 15 residues. J lost 5 bases, V lost 4 bases, and 10 bases had no gene match. CDR1 and CDR2 (germline): LGHNA, YNFKEQ. CDR3 amino acids: CASSPRRGQGDEQYF. In nucleotides, the CDR3 is TGTGCCAGCAGCCCCCGCAGGGGGCAAGGGGACGAGCAGTACTTC.

This clone was observed a handful of times. V is TRBV2 and J is TRBJ2-5; a weak D match, TRBD2 (5 bases). This CDR3 is built from 13 residues. Trimming took off 8 bases at V and 0 bases at J, with 10 bases between the two ends. Germline V gene lookup returns CDR1 SNHLY and CDR2 FYNNEI. The CDR3 DNA reads as TGTGCCAGCGGACTGGACTACCAAGAGACCCAGTACTTC. As protein: CASGLDYQETQYF.

The chain joins TRBV3-1 (or the pseudogene TRBV3-2) to TRBJ1-2, with D perhaps TRBD1 (5 bases). The germline V gene has CDR1 LGHDT and CDR2 YNNKEL (reference sequence). The V end lost 4 bases, the J end lost 2 bases, and 11 bases lay between the germline ends. This CDR3 contains 14 residues. The chain's CDR3 is CASSPARQNYGYTF. The CDR3 nucleotides read TGTGCCAGCAGCCCGGCCCGACAGAACTATGGCTACACCTTC.

The rearrangement uses TRBV4-2 and TRBJ2-1; 7 positions agree with TRBD2. Germline V gene lookup returns CDR1 LGHNA and CDR2 YNFKEQ. The V gene end was trimmed by 1 base and the J gene end by 2 bases; junction bases not matched to a gene: 2. This CDR3 contains 15 residues. CDR3 residues: CASSQASGTYNEQFF. The CDR3 region has the DNA TGTGCCAGCAGCCAAGCAAGCGGGACCTACAATGAGCAGTTCTTC.

The chain carries TRBV20-1 and TRBJ1-5; D is unclear. Germline CDR1 and CDR2: DFQATT and SNEGSKA (reference sequence). V gave up 3 bases and J gave up 6 bases, with 9 bases separating them. The CDR3 length is 12 residues. The CDR3 DNA is TGCAGTGCTAGTAATGGTTTTCAGCCCCAGCATTTT. Its protein is CSASNGFQPQHF.

This clone was recorded only once. The chain has TRBV28 and TRBJ2-2; D is uncertain. The germline V and J ends were trimmed by 6 bases and 1 base, with 3 bases remaining between them. In germline, CDR1 is MDHEN, CDR2 SYDVKM. This CDR3 is 12 amino acids long. The CDR3 region has the DNA TGTGCCAGCAGGGAGAACACCGGGGAGCTGTTTTTT. This encodes CASRENTGELFF.

The rearrangement joins TRBV5-1 to TRBJ2-1; 8 bases are a match to TRBD2. Germline lookup yields CDR1 SGHRS and CDR2 YFSETQ. V lost 4 bases, J lost 4 bases, and 4 bases stayed unmatched. The CDR3 loop spans 14 amino acids. The DNA for the CDR3 is TGCGCCAGCAGCCTTAGCGGGGCTTACAATGAGCAGTTCTTC. Amino acid sequence: CASSLSGAYNEQFF.

V is TRBV30 and J is TRBJ1-6; TRBD1 matches at 8 bases. This CDR3 has 15 amino acids. Germline CDR1 GTSNPN, CDR2 SVGIG (reference sequence). The trim removed 3 bases at V and 7 bases at J, leaving 8 bases unmatched. The CDR3 DNA reads as TGTGCCTGGAGCCTCCCAGGGGGCAGGAATTCACCCCTCCACTTT. As protein: CAWSLPGGRNSPLHF.

The chain combines TRBV19 with TRBJ2-1, with D uncertain. This CDR3 has 16 amino acids. Deletions cut 7 bases from V and 5 bases from J, with 21 bases between. CDR1 is LNHDA, CDR2 SQIVND, per germline (reference sequence). The CDR3 spells CASKRGGPRWDNEQFF. As DNA, the CDR3 is TGTGCCAGTAAGCGAGGTGGGCCTCGGTGGGACAATGAGCAGTTCTTC.

The J gene is TRBJ2-7, the V gene TRBV7-3; TRBD2 might be the D (5 bases). From germline, CDR1 is SGHTA and CDR2 FQGTGA. Trimming left V 3 bases short and J 4 bases short, with 10 bases between. The length of the CDR3 is 13 residues. Here the CDR3 reads CASSFAGEYEQYF. The CDR3, as DNA: TGTGCCAGCAGCTTCGCTGGGGAGTACGAGCAGTACTTC.

The chain combines TRBV6-1 with TRBJ1-2; weak D call: TRBD1 (6 bases). Germline-derived CDR1 and CDR2 are MNHNS and SASEGT. Trimming stripped 0 bases from V and 5 bases from J, with 13 bases between. This CDR3 region has 15 residues. This CDR3 reads CASSEAQGSGYGYTF. Here the CDR3 DNA reads TGTGCCAGCAGTGAAGCACAGGGTTCTGGGTATGGCTACACCTTC.

The rearrangement joins TRBV7-3 to TRBJ2-1, with 7 positions matching TRBD2. J was trimmed by 7 bases and V by 4 bases; bases with no gene match: 10. CDR1 SGHTA and CDR2 FQGTGA come from the germline V gene. The length of the CDR3 is 15 residues. CDR3 protein: CASSSPGRAGNEQFF. The CDR3 DNA sequence: TGTGCCAGCAGCTCTCCGGGGAGGGCCGGGAATGAGCAGTTCTTC.

The chain recombines TRBV6-6 with TRBJ2-5; TRBD1 aligns across 8 bases. V gave up 4 bases and J gave up 5 bases; unmatched junction bases: 9. CDR3 length: 15 residues. CDR1 and CDR2 (germline): MNHNY, SVGAGI (reference sequence). CDR3 sequence: CASSFQGAVGETQYF. The CDR3 DNA reads TGTGCCAGCAGTTTTCAGGGGGCTGTAGGTGAGACCCAGTACTTC.

The CDR3 sequence: CASSLGGRVRETQYF. The CDR3 DNA follows: TGTGCCAGCAGTTTAGGCGGGAGGGTGCGAGAGACCCAGTACTTC. The chain recombines TRBV6-5 with TRBJ2-5; 9 bases are shared with TRBD2. J was trimmed by 4 bases and V by 4 bases; bases with no gene match: 7. Germline V lookup: CDR1 MNHEY, CDR2 SVGAGI. The CDR3 is 15 amino acids.

This chain uses TRBV9 with TRBJ2-3, with TRBD2 matching over 14 bases. The germline V gene has CDR1 SGDLS and CDR2 YYNGEE. This CDR3 region has 16 residues. With 4 bases clipped from V and 3 bases from J, the junction kept 4 bases outside the gene matches. CDR3 amino acids: CASSIGTSGGTDTQYF. The DNA of the CDR3 is TGTGCCAGCAGCATCGGGACTAGCGGGGGAACAGATACGCAGTATTTT.

V and J are TRBV12-2 and TRBJ1-1. TRBV12-2 is tagged as a pseudogene. The CDR3 sequence is 13 residues long. CDR3 loop: CASRDGQNTEAFF. The CDR3 DNA sequence: TGTGCAAGTCGCGACGGCCAGAACACTGAAGCTTTCTTT.

The chain carries TRBV3-1 (or the pseudogene TRBV3-2) and TRBJ2-1, with 11 nucleotides matching TRBD2. The ends lost 2 bases at V and 13 bases at J; junction bases unmatched: 16. Germline CDR1 LGHDT, CDR2 YNNKEL (reference sequence). CDR3 length equals 17 residues. Here the CDR3 reads CASSQNTGTSGGASQFF. In DNA, the CDR3 is TGTGCCAGCAGCCAAAACACCGGGACTAGCGGTGGGGCGTCACAGTTCTTC.

In DNA form, the CDR3 reads TGTGCCAGCAGCCCAGAGAGGCAGGGGGACACTGAAGCTTTCTTT. Translating it yields CASSPERQGDTEAFF. The V gene is TRBV7-2, the J gene TRBJ1-1, with 7 bases that match TRBD1. The CDR3 runs 15 residues. The germline V gene has CDR1 SGHTA and CDR2 FQGNSA. The J segment lost 3 bases and the V segment lost 5 bases, leaving 9 bases of the junction unmatched.